Below, 2 T cell receptor beta chains from the same sample are listed, as sequenced in a study of cytomegalovirus exposure and HLA in healthy donors. Amplification used 60 Vbeta primers and 13 Jbeta primers. TCRdb's table, derived via immunoSEQ multiplex PCR, lists solely in-frame clones and lacks some. The sample consists of hundreds of thousands of clones, approximately 80% of them appearing once. Sequencing was performed on PBMCs. These receptors were obtained from a male donor in good health and CMV-seronegative.

The gene calls are TRBV27 and TRBJ2-7, with 7 bases matching TRBD1. The ends lost 2 bases at V and 2 bases at J; junction bases unmatched: 9. The CDR3 is 16 residues long. Germline loops: CDR1 MNHEY, CDR2 SMNVEV (reference sequence). The CDR3 DNA reads as TGTGCCAGCAGTTTACAGGGACAGACGCTCACCTACGAGCAGTACTTC. Translating gives CASSLQGQTLTYEQYF.

V gene TRBV29-1 combines with J gene TRBJ1-1; 8 bases fit TRBD1. The CDR3 runs 12 residues. V shed 6 bases, J shed 6 bases, and the junction held 6 bases outside the gene matches. Germline V lookup: CDR1 SQVTM, CDR2 ANQGSEA. CDR3 bases: TGCAGCGTGGACAGGGAACTATCTGAAGCTTTCTTT. Amino acids: CSVDRELSEAFF.